This T cell receptor beta chain was found in a study of OX40 agonist ivuxolimab in advanced cancers. The wider study: Subjects had a mean age of roughly 57 years, with a range of about 20 to 85; 82.7% were male. Study-level results: Both blood CD4+ and CD8+ T cells showed clonal growth by week 6 at 0.1 to 3.0 mg/kg.

Germline V gives CDR1 SQVTM, CDR2 ANQGSEA. The V gene lost 4 bases and the J gene lost 0 bases, with 10 bases spanning the gap. The CDR3 consists of 13 residues. The table came from immunoSEQ multiplex PCR; TCRdb's copy has only in-frame clones and leaves some out. The sample includes around 84,000 clones, around 92% of them seen just once. This clone occurred once. What it recognizes is unknown. The receptor was isolated from an adult with an advanced solid tumor such as melanoma, head and neck, liver or kidney cancer. Sequencing used CD4+ or CD8+ T cells sorted from blood, obtained in a trial of the OX40 agonist ivuxolimab. This chain connects TRBV29-1 to TRBJ2-7, with D possibly matching TRBD1 (5 bases). The CDR3 DNA reads TGCAGCGTTGTAATCAGGGCCTCCTACGAGCAGTACTTC. This codes for CSVVIRASYEQYF.